Listed below are T cell receptor beta chains from one sample, sequenced in a study of CD8+ T cells in alopecia areata. Sequencing was performed with immunoSEQ multiplex PCR; in TCRdb, only in-frame clones are kept and a portion is missing. The sample includes some 240,000 clones, less than 75% of them seen just once. Sequenced material: CD4+ T cells sorted from blood, taken at week 4, from a patient treated with tofacitinib. These receptors all come from a human donor with alopecia areata. Both conserved end residues are part of each CDR3.

14,TRBJ2-1,TRBV7-8,CASSLANRYNEQFF
13,TRBJ1-2,TRBV30,CAWSAQGVGGYTF
15,TRBJ2-2,TRBV7-2,CASSASVGQTGELFF
11,TRBJ2-7,TRBV2,CASSAPREQYF
9,TRBJ2-7,TRBV28,CASSREQYF
16,TRBJ2-7,TRBV4-1,CASSQVQGGRVYEQYF
17,TRBJ2-1,TRBV2,CASSKDGPSGGIYEQFF
13,TRBJ2-7,TRBV6-1,CAIPGTTPGEQYF
15,TRBJ2-1,TRBV29-1,CSAYLTGLKNNEQFF
15,TRBJ1-2,TRBV30,CAWSVRQGVLYGYTF
11,TRBJ2-2,TRBV29-1,CSFSGTGELFF
14,TRBJ2-3,TRBV5-1,CASSRDSRTDTQYF
16,TRBJ1-2,TRBV19,CASSTGQRMLSYGYTF